This T cell receptor beta chain was found in a study of cytomegalovirus exposure and HLA in healthy donors. For the study at large: The early release's HLA-typed donors yielded roughly 85 million unique TCRs. General observations from the study: One later analysis reportedly identified an Asian-associated ancestry cluster that showed fewer N-insertions than the approximately 710-donor mean. Some TCR beta chains (roughly 150 of them) were listed as cytomegalovirus-associated. Earlier analysis found most TCR beta V segments productive about 87% or about 30% of the time.

Details on this clone: Its antigen is not identified.

The PCR contained 60 Vbeta and 13 Jbeta primers. Clones were read by immunoSEQ multiplex PCR, and TCRdb kept only the in-frame ones, dropping some. The sample lists 90,000 to 120,000 clones, approximately 68% occurring once. Trimming left V 1 base short and J 5 bases short, with 9 bases between. This CDR3 has 13 residues. Germline values: CDR1 SGHKS, CDR2 YYEKEE (reference sequence). This chain uses TRBV5-5 with TRBJ2-5, with D uncertain. Sequencing was carried out using PBMCs. The origin of this receptor is a young woman in good health and CMV-seropositive. The chain's CDR3 is CASSLSLRETQYF. CDR3 in DNA: TGTGCCAGCAGCTTGTCCCTGAGGGAGACCCAGTACTTC.